This entry features one T cell receptor (beta chain) sequence. This sample is part of a study of blood T cell repertoires in COVID-19. Background on the study: Acute and convalescent COVID-19 specimens originated in the United States, Italy and Spain.

The CDR3 spans 16 residues. Germline values: CDR1 SGHNT, CDR2 YYREEE (reference sequence). V dropped 0 bases and J dropped 6; count of bases not matched to a gene: 8. In the study's own analysis: Reference gene primers were amplified, and this amplification served to estimate nucleated cell counts. TCRdb keeps only in-frame clones here, not all; method: immunoSEQ multiplex PCR. V, J and clone size are those of that table, while D and trimming were read from the DNA. Of about 250,000 clones in the sample, just under 90% were seen once. Sequenced sample: PBMCs or T cells enriched from blood (not recorded which). This receptor was taken from a woman aged 25 to 45 with acute COVID-19. The gene calls are TRBV5-4 and TRBJ2-3; TRBD2 aligns across 9 bases. CDR3 region: CASSLDAGGYTDTQYF. The DNA for the CDR3 is TGTGCCAGCAGCTTGGATGCGGGGGGGTACACGGATACGCAGTATTTT.